One sample yielded the 25 T cell receptor beta chains listed below, sequenced in a study of a mutant IDH1 vaccine in newly diagnosed glioma. Their specific antigens are unknown. Time point noted: week 35, safety follow-up. Mutant IDH1 20-mer peptide, at 300 ug, made up each vaccine dose, with topical imiquimod. The repertoire was sequenced with immunoSEQ multiplex PCR; TCRdb's copy has only in-frame clones and lacks some. The data show 50,000 to 70,000 clones, around 74% seen once. The sample here was PBMCs, taken from a glioma patient whose treatment included an IDH1 peptide vaccine. Receptors were obtained from a man aged 50-60 years with glioma.

V is TRBV27 and J is TRBJ1-5; no firm D call. Germline V gives CDR1 MNHEY, CDR2 SMNVEV (reference sequence). V lost 6 bases, J lost 5 bases, and 11 bases lay in between. This CDR3 is 13 amino acids long. Here the CDR3 reads CASSPTRDQPQHF. The CDR3 DNA is TGTGCCAGCAGCCCTACAAGGGATCAGCCCCAGCATTTT.

The chain links TRBV19 to TRBJ1-3; D is ambiguous. CDR1 LNHDA and CDR2 SQIVND come from the germline V gene (reference sequence). The V end was cut by 5 bases, the J end by 3 bases, with 8 bases between. The CDR3 is made up of 13 amino acids. The CDR3 bases are TGTGCCAGTAGTTTCGTGGTTGGAAACACCATATATTTT. The encoded protein is CASSFVVGNTIYF.

The chain has TRBV6-4 and TRBJ2-1, with 7 bases lining up with TRBD2. J was trimmed by 6 bases and V by 4 bases; bases with no gene match: 6. This CDR3 is built from 14 residues. In germline, CDR1 is MRHNA, CDR2 SNTAGT. The CDR3 bases are TGTGCCAGCAGTGTCCTAGCGGCCTCCAATGAGCAGTTCTTC. Protein product: CASSVLAASNEQFF.

The V and J genes are TRBV2 and TRBJ1-2; no firm D call. The CDR3 length is 11 residues. CDR1 SNHLY and CDR2 FYNNEI come from the germline V gene. Trimming left V 9 bases short and J 8 bases short, with 13 bases between. In DNA, the CDR3 is TGTGCCAGTCGGAGCGGGGTCGGCTACACCTTC. Its translation: CASRSGVGYTF.

The genes are TRBV7-2 and TRBJ2-3; either TRBD1 or TRBD2 may supply D (6 bases each). In germline, CDR1 is SGHTA, CDR2 FQGNSA. V was shortened by 5 bases and J by 0 bases, with 12 bases between the two germline ends. The CDR3 length is 15 residues. The CDR3 loop reads CASSPPGASTDTQYF. The CDR3 region has the DNA TGTGCCAGCAGCCCCCCGGGGGCAAGCACAGATACGCAGTATTTT.

This clone has a handful of counts. The rearrangement links TRBV30 to TRBJ1-1, with D unclear. The length of the CDR3 is 13 residues. Germline assignment: CDR1 GTSNPN and CDR2 SVGIG (reference sequence). The V and J ends lost 2 bases and 2 bases respectively, with 9 bases between them. The CDR3 coding sequence is TGTGCCTGGAGTAGCGATCTTAACACTGAAGCTTTCTTT. Translation gives CAWSSDLNTEAFF. Full variable domain (rest looked up from reference TRBV30 and TRBJ1-1): SQTIHQWPATLVQPVGSPLSLECTVEGTSNPNLYWYRQAAGRGLQLLFYSVGIGQISSEVPQNLSASRPQDRQFILSSKKLLLSDSGFYLCAWSSDLNTEAFFGQGTRLTVV.

CDR3 protein: CATILRDFEAFF. The CDR3 DNA follows: TGTGCCACCATCCTCAGGGATTTTGAAGCTTTCTTT. The chain recombines TRBV19 with TRBJ1-1, with D perhaps matching TRBD1 (5 bases). The CDR3 is made up of 12 amino acids. Looked up from germline, CDR1 is LNHDA and CDR2 is SQIVND (reference sequence). Trimming left V 10 bases short and J 7 bases short, with 16 bases between.

A few counts support this clone. The CDR3 loop reads CASSETWGDTGELFF. CDR3 bases: TGTGCCAGCAGTGAAACCTGGGGCGACACCGGGGAGCTGTTTTTT. The genes are TRBV6-4 and TRBJ2-2; D may be TRBD1 (5 bases). CDR3 size: 15 residues. Trimming stripped 3 bases from V and 3 bases from J, with 11 bases between. Germline CDR1 and CDR2: MRHNA and SNTAGT.

V is TRBV7-2 and J is TRBJ1-5, with D unresolved. Trimming pared 1 base from V and 9 bases from J, leaving 13 bases between. This CDR3 region has 14 residues. The germline V gene has CDR1 SGHTA and CDR2 FQGNSA. The CDR3 bases are TGTGCCAGCAGCTTAGGAGGCGGGTCCCGGCCCCAGCATTTT. Its protein product is CASSLGGGSRPQHF.

The DNA of the CDR3 is TGTGCCAGTAGTGGGACAGGGTTGAACACTGAAGCTTTCTTT. Amino acid sequence: CASSGTGLNTEAFF. The chain uses TRBV19 and TRBJ1-1, with TRBD1 matching 9 bases. Germline loops: CDR1 LNHDA, CDR2 SQIVND (reference sequence). V was pared by 5 bases and J by 0 bases, with 1 base of the junction left unmatched. This CDR3 has 14 amino acids.

The gene calls are TRBV11-2 and TRBJ1-2; possibly TRBD1 for D (5 bases). V was cut by 1 base and J by 2 bases, with 8 bases left in between. CDR1 and CDR2 (germline): SGHAT, FQNNGV. This CDR3 is 14 amino acids long. CDR3 in DNA: TGTGCCAGCAGCTTAGGGGGGGGGAACTATGGCTACACCTTC. Protein: CASSLGGGNYGYTF.

CDR3 region: CASSPTQGTPYEQYF. The CDR3 region has the DNA TGTGCCAGTAGTCCTACACAGGGGACCCCGTACGAGCAGTACTTC. The rearrangement uses TRBV19 and TRBJ2-7; 7 positions agree with TRBD1. This CDR3 has 15 residues. V shed 5 bases and J 4 bases; nucleotides not matched to a gene: 11. Germline V gene data show CDR1 as LNHDA and CDR2 as SQIVND (reference sequence).

This clone was seen only once. The chain joins TRBV19 to TRBJ1-5; tentative D call: TRBD1 (6 bases). V was trimmed by 4 bases and J by 6 bases, leaving 16 bases between them. Germline assignment: CDR1 LNHDA and CDR2 SQIVND (reference sequence). There are 15 residues in the CDR3. CDR3 loop: CASSRGGGGTQPQHF. The CDR3 region has the DNA TGTGCCAGTAGTAGGGGGGGAGGGGGAACTCAGCCCCAGCATTTT.

The gene calls are TRBV19 and TRBJ1-5; D call uncertain. CDR1 is LNHDA, CDR2 SQIVND, per germline (reference sequence). The V and J ends lost 0 bases and 5 bases respectively, with 8 bases between them. The CDR3 has 14 amino acids. As DNA, the CDR3 is TGTGCCAGTAGTATAGACTCAACTTATCAGCCCCAGCATTTT. Translating gives CASSIDSTYQPQHF.

This clone showed up just once. This chain connects TRBV5-4 to TRBJ2-5; D remains unclear. The CDR3 is 13 residues long. V dropped 3 bases and J dropped 2 bases, with 8 bases sitting between them. Germline CDR1 reads SGHNT; CDR2 reads YYREEE (reference sequence). The CDR3 bases are TGTGCCAGCAGCTCCCGCTCACAAGAGACCCAGTACTTC. This sequence encodes CASSSRSQETQYF.

This clone came up once. CDR3 sequence reads: CASSVVAGGGGNEQFF. The CDR3 DNA reads as TGCGCCAGCAGTGTGGTAGCGGGGGGCGGGGGCAATGAGCAGTTCTTC. The chain has TRBV5-1 and TRBJ2-1; 10 bases align to TRBD2. This CDR3 region has 16 residues. The germline V gene has CDR1 SGHRS and CDR2 YFSETQ. V lost 5 bases, J lost 6 bases, and 11 bases stayed unmatched.

V gene TRBV5-1 combines with J gene TRBJ1-1; D may be TRBD1 (6 bases). The CDR3 covers 14 residues. Germline CDR1 and CDR2: SGHRS and YFSETQ. Trimming took off 2 bases at V and 1 base at J, with 9 bases between the two ends. The CDR3 nucleotides read TGCGCCAGCAGCTTACAGGGATCGAACACTGAAGCTTTCTTT. This translates into CASSLQGSNTEAFF.

V gene TRBV10-3 combines with J gene TRBJ2-7; TRBD1 matches 10 bases. Germline V gene data show CDR1 as ENHRY and CDR2 as SYGVKD. The junction had 11 bases not matched to a gene; V was cut back by 10 bases and J by 5 bases. The CDR3 totals 14 residues. Here the CDR3 reads CATRRQGASHEQYF. CDR3 sequence (DNA): TGTGCCACCCGACGACAGGGGGCTTCCCACGAGCAGTACTTC.

This clone was detected only once. This chain joins TRBV9 and TRBJ2-4; 7 bases fit TRBD1. Per the germline V gene, CDR1 is SGDLS and CDR2 is YYNGEE. The CDR3 spans 15 residues. Trimming took 4 bases from V and 7 from J; bases not matched to a gene: 11. CDR3 sequence reads: CASSPSTGDRNIQYF. The CDR3 DNA reads as TGTGCCAGCAGCCCCAGCACAGGGGATAGGAACATTCAGTACTTC.

This clone showed up just once. This chain links TRBV9 with TRBJ2-3; 9 bases are a match to TRBD2. CDR1 and CDR2 from the germline V gene are SGDLS and YYNGEE. After removal of 7 bases from V and 0 bases from J, the junction contained 6 bases not matched to a gene. This CDR3 region has 15 residues. The DNA of the CDR3 is TGTGCCAGCTCAGGACTAGCGACGAGCACAGATACGCAGTATTTT. Amino acid sequence: CASSGLATSTDTQYF.

This clone was recorded a few times. The chain links TRBV7-9 to TRBJ2-7; D is undetermined. Germline CDR1 and CDR2: SEHNR and FQNEAQ (reference sequence). The ends were cut back, 4 bases at V and 3 bases at J, with 7 bases in the middle. This CDR3 contains 12 residues. CDR3 bases: TGTGCCAGCAGCTCCTCCTTCTACGAGCAGTACTTC. Protein sequence: CASSSSFYEQYF.

The chain has TRBV25-1 and TRBJ1-2, with TRBD1 matching over 12 bases. The CDR3 has 15 residues. V trimming: 2 bases; J trimming: 7 bases; junction bases outside the gene matches: 5. From germline, CDR1 is MGHDK and CDR2 SYGVNS. CDR3 sequence: CASSEGGTGGSGYTF. CDR3 nucleotide sequence: TGTGCCAGCAGTGAAGGAGGGACAGGGGGCTCTGGCTACACCTTC.

The CDR3 nucleotides read TGTGCCAGCAGAAATGGACGGTTTCTGGCTGAAGCTTTCTTT. Translating gives CASRNGRFLAEAFF. The rearrangement joins TRBV28 to TRBJ1-1, with no clear D. Trimming left V 6 bases short and J 6 bases short, with 17 bases between. Germline CDR1 MDHEN, CDR2 SYDVKM. CDR3 length: 14 residues.

V and J are TRBV5-1 and TRBJ2-6; no clear D. Looked up from germline, CDR1 is SGHRS and CDR2 is YFSETQ. Trimming removed 2 bases at V and 2 bases at J, with 8 bases between. The CDR3 is 15 residues long. CDR3 protein: CASSLGSTGANVLTF. The CDR3 DNA reads TGCGCCAGCAGCTTAGGGTCAACTGGGGCCAACGTCCTGACTTTC.

The chain is built from TRBV15 and TRBJ1-4; 10 bases fit TRBD1. The CDR3 length is 15 residues. Germline CDR1 and CDR2: LNHNV and YYDKDF (reference sequence). V lost 5 bases, J lost 7 bases, and 7 bases stayed unmatched. The CDR3 nucleotides are TGTGCCACCAGCTCCCCCGGGACAGGGGTTGAAAAACTGTTTTTT. Protein sequence: CATSSPGTGVEKLFF.